The 15 T cell receptor beta chains presented below share a single source sample, sequenced in a study of T-cell memory formation after mild COVID-19. TCRdb used MiXCR to reprocess the 5' RACE reads, holding one entry per CDR3 protein. Of fewer than 90,000 distinct CDR3 sequences listed, approximately 15% were seen once; the top ten hold roughly 30%. Sequencing used PBMCs or a T cell subset sorted from them (not recorded which). Receptors were obtained from an adult woman who had mild COVID-19 (a few samples of this study predate the infection). Cell type and time point are not known.

CDR3 residues: CSARSLTLAGDHNEQFF. The CDR3 DNA sequence: TGCAGTGCTAGATCACTTACACTAGCGGGGGACCACAATGAGCAGTTCTTC. The genes are TRBV20-1 and TRBJ2-1; 11 bases map to TRBD2. V shed 2 bases, J shed 5 bases, and the junction held 11 bases outside the gene matches. Germline V gene sequence: CDR1 DFQATT, CDR2 SNEGSKA (reference sequence). The CDR3 contains 17 residues.

This clonotype was seen a handful of times. The chain links TRBV7-9 to TRBJ2-1; 7 bases are a match to TRBD1. Germline CDR1 and CDR2: SEHNR and FQNEAQ (reference sequence). The CDR3 extends over 14 amino acids. V lost 4 bases, J lost 8 bases, and 8 bases stayed unmatched. CDR3 DNA sequence: TGTGCCAGCAGCTCCCCGGGACAGCCGGATGAGCAGTTCTTC. It is translated as CASSSPGQPDEQFF.

The chain uses TRBV5-1 and TRBJ1-2; D is uncertain. The CDR3 totals 15 residues. The germline V gene encodes CDR1 SGHRS and CDR2 YFSETQ. The V and J ends lost 4 bases and 3 bases respectively, with 16 bases between them. The CDR3 protein is CASSLEPGIYYGYTF. The DNA of the CDR3 is TGCGCCAGCAGCCTGGAGCCCGGGATTTACTATGGCTACACCTTC.

The chain carries TRBV24-1 and TRBJ2-3; 7 nucleotides agree with TRBD1. Germline loops: CDR1 KGHDR, CDR2 SFDVKD. V trimming: 9 bases; J trimming: 8 bases; junction bases outside the gene matches: 4. This CDR3 spans 11 amino acids. The CDR3 region has the DNA TGTGCCACCGGGGACAGAAGTACGCAGTATTTT. This encodes CATGDRSTQYF.

In this sample, this clonotype turned up a few times. The V gene is TRBV7-9, the J gene TRBJ2-1; 11 nucleotides line up with TRBD2. V shed 4 bases and J 3 bases; nucleotides not matched to a gene: 5. Germline V CDR1 and CDR2: SEHNR, FQNEAQ (reference sequence). This CDR3 is 16 amino acids long. The DNA of the CDR3 is TGTGCCAGCAGCTCCCTACTAGCGGGGGACTACAATGAGCAGTTCTTC. Translating it yields CASSSLLAGDYNEQFF.

In nucleotides, the CDR3 is TGTGCCAGCAGCCAAGACGCGGTGGGGACAACGGAGACCCAGTACTTC. Translating gives CASSQDAVGTTETQYF. V usage is TRBV3-1 and J usage is TRBJ2-5, with D maybe TRBD1 (6 bases). V was trimmed by 0 bases and J by 5 bases, leaving 16 bases between them. From germline, CDR1 is LGHDT and CDR2 YNNKEL (reference sequence). The CDR3 is 16 residues long.

The chain employs TRBV9 and TRBJ2-3; 7 positions match TRBD2. The V and J ends lost 2 bases and 2 bases, in that order; junction bases with no gene match: 5. The CDR3 consists of 15 residues. Germline loops: CDR1 SGDLS, CDR2 YYNGEE. The CDR3 region is CASSVPSGLTDTQYF. The CDR3 DNA is TGTGCCAGCAGCGTCCCTAGCGGACTCACAGATACGCAGTATTTT.

The chain joins TRBV24-1 to TRBJ2-7; 7 bases align to TRBD2. The CDR3 contains 14 residues. Per the germline V gene, CDR1 is KGHDR and CDR2 is SFDVKD. Trimming at V came to 5 bases and at J to 1 base, leaving 4 bases not matched to a gene. CDR3 sequence: CATSGLAASYEQYF. The CDR3 nucleotides are TGTGCCACCAGTGGCCTAGCGGCGTCCTACGAGCAGTACTTC.

This clonotype has ten or more counts. The chain carries TRBV4-3 and TRBJ2-2; D is uncertain. The CDR3 is 15 residues long. Trimming pared 0 bases from V and 5 bases from J, leaving 10 bases between. Germline V gene lookup returns CDR1 LGHNA and CDR2 YSLEER. CDR3 sequence reads: CASSQDRSRTGELFF. The CDR3 coding sequence is TGCGCCAGCAGCCAAGATAGGAGCAGGACCGGGGAGCTGTTTTTT.

This clonotype was picked up a small number of times. V usage is TRBV5-5 and J usage is TRBJ1-2; 9 bases line up with TRBD1. Germline V lookup: CDR1 SGHKS, CDR2 YYEKEE (reference sequence). The CDR3 loop spans 19 amino acids. With 4 bases clipped from V and 4 bases from J, the junction kept 20 bases outside the gene matches. Written as DNA, the CDR3 is TGTGCCAGCAGCCAGCCGGGAGACGGGACAGGGACGTTTACCTATGGCTACACCTTC. Protein sequence: CASSQPGDGTGTFTYGYTF.

The V call is TRBV5-1, the J call TRBJ2-2; TRBD2 aligns across 9 bases. V was pared by 0 bases and J by 7 bases, with 10 bases of the junction left unmatched. CDR3 size: 17 residues. The V gene's germline CDR1 is SGHRS and CDR2 YFSETQ. CDR3 protein: CASSLAYRTSDGGELFF. The DNA of the CDR3 is TGCGCCAGCAGCTTGGCCTACCGGACTAGCGACGGCGGGGAGCTGTTTTTT. Based on the CDR3 plus reference TRBV5-1 and TRBJ2-2, the full variable domain is KAGVTQTPRYLIKTRGQQVTLSCSPISGHRSVSWYQQTPGQGLQFLFEYFSETQRNKGNFPGRFSGRQFSNSRSEMNVSTLELGDSALYLCASSLAYRTSDGGELFFGEGSRLTVL.

The gene calls are TRBV27 and TRBJ2-7, with D possibly matching TRBD2 (6 bases). V dropped 3 bases and J dropped 2 bases, with 14 bases sitting between them. The CDR3 spans 15 residues. CDR1 and CDR2 (germline): MNHEY, SMNVEV (reference sequence). The CDR3 reads CASSLWLANTYEQYF. In DNA, the CDR3 is TGTGCCAGCAGTTTGTGGCTAGCGAATACCTACGAGCAGTACTTC.

The chain has TRBV12-3 or TRBV12-4 and TRBJ1-2; D unclear. CDR3 length: 12 residues. Trimming shortened V by 1 base and J by 6 bases, and 6 bases separated the two germline ends. In nucleotides, the CDR3 is TGTGCCAGCAGTTTAGGGAGGCATGGCTACACCTTC. This sequence encodes CASSLGRHGYTF.

V and J are TRBV20-1 and TRBJ2-1, with 14 nucleotides matching TRBD2. Trimming removed 4 bases from V and 4 bases from J; junction bases left unmatched: 3. Germline CDR1 DFQATT, CDR2 SNEGSKA (reference sequence). The CDR3 has 15 amino acids. The CDR3 loop reads CSAIGTSGSYNEQFF. The CDR3 DNA is TGCAGTGCTATCGGGACTAGCGGGAGTTACAATGAGCAGTTCTTC.

V gene TRBV7-8 combines with J gene TRBJ2-7; 10 bases match TRBD1. CDR3 length: 17 residues. The germline V gene has CDR1 SGHVS and CDR2 FQNEAQ. After removal of 1 base from V and 4 bases from J, the junction contained 10 bases not matched to a gene. This chain's CDR3 is CASSLGSGRQGAYEQYF. CDR3 DNA sequence: TGTGCCAGCAGCTTAGGTAGTGGGAGACAGGGGGCATACGAGCAGTACTTC.